This T cell receptor beta chain is from a study of blood T cell repertoires in COVID-19. The length of the CDR3 is 13 residues. V was shortened by 2 bases and J by 0 bases, with 5 bases between the two germline ends. Looked up from germline, CDR1 is LNHDA and CDR2 is SQIVND (reference sequence). The repertoire was sequenced with immunoSEQ multiplex PCR; TCRdb's copy has only in-frame clones and lacks some. Of about 240,000 clones in the sample, roughly 87% were seen once. This chain links TRBV19 with TRBJ2-7, with unresolved D. This receptor was obtained from a woman in her 30s with acute or convalescent COVID-19. Sequenced sample: peripheral blood. CDR3 residues: CASSITDSYEQYF. DNA of the CDR3: TGTGCCAGTAGTATAACAGACTCCTACGAGCAGTACTTC. Filled out from reference TRBV19 and TRBJ2-7, the complete variable domain reads DGGITQSPKYLFRKEGQNVTLSCEQNLNHDAMYWYRQDPGQGLRLIYYSQIVNDFQKGDIAEGYSVSREKKESFPLTVTSAQKNPTAFYLCASSITDSYEQYFGPGTRLTVT.